This TCR beta chain was captured in a study of glioma-infiltrating T cells. Whole-study findings and limits: Non-neoplastic patients had below-expected tissue-blood divergence, while all gliomas exceeded expectation. Very few CDR3 sequences were shared between tissue and blood.

This clonotype occurred many times. Its antigen is unknown. CDR3 size: 17 residues. The germline gives CDR1 LGHNA, CDR2 YSLEER. Trimming removed 5 bases from V and 0 bases from J, with 14 bases in between. Using RNA template, CDR3s of TCR alpha and beta were amplified with iRepertoire arm-PCR. Input was about 100-450 ng of tissue mRNA or PBMC total RNA. Using its own MiXCR run on the multiplex PCR reads, TCRdb lists one record per CDR3 protein. Of approximately 120,000 distinct CDR3 sequences in the sample, 25% to 30% are singletons; the top ten hold 35%. Sample: glioma tissue, nonneoplastic brain tissue, or PBMCs (not recorded which). The TCR comes from a human donor with low-grade glioma or glioblastoma, undergoing nonglioma brain surgery, or in good health (not recorded which). The chain has TRBV4-3 and TRBJ2-6, with D unclear. DNA for the CDR3: TGCGCCAGCAGCAAGGAAGGTTTGATCTCTGGGGCCAACGTCCTGACTTTC. Translating it yields CASSKEGLISGANVLTF.